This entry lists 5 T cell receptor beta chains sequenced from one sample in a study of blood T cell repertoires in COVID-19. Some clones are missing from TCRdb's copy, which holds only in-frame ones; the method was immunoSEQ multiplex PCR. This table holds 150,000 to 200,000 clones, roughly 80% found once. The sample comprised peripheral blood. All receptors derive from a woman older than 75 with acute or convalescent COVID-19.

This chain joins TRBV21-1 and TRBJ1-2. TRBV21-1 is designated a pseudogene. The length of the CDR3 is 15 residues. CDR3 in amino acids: CASSTRPGVSYGYTF. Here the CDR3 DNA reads TGTGCCAGCAGCACCCGCCCCGGGGTAAGTTATGGCTACACCTTC.

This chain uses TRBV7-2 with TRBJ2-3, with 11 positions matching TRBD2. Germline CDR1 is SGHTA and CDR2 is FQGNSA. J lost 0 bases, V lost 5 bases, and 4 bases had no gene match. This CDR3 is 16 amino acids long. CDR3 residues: CASSATSGVSTDTQYF. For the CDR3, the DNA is TGTGCCAGCAGCGCGACTAGCGGGGTTAGCACAGATACGCAGTATTTT.

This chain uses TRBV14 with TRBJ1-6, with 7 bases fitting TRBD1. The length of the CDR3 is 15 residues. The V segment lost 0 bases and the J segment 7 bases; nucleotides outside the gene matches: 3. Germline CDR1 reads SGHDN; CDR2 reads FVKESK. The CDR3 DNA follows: TGTGCCAGCAGCCAAGAACAGGGGCGCAATTCACCCCTCCACTTT. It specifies CASSQEQGRNSPLHF.

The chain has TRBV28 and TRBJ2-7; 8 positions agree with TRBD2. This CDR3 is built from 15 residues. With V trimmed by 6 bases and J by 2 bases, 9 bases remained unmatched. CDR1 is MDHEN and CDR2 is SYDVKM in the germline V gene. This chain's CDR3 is CASSEPGTRPYEQYF. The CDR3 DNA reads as TGTGCCAGCAGCGAACCCGGGACTAGACCCTACGAGCAGTACTTC.

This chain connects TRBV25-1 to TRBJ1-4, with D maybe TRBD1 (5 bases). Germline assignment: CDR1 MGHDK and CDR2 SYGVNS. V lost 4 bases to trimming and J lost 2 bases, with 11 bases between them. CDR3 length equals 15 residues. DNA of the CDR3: TGTGCCAGCAGTGCCCCGGGACTGACTAATGAAAAACTGTTTTTT. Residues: CASSAPGLTNEKLFF.